Listed below are T cell receptor beta chains from one sample, sequenced in a study of blood T cell repertoires in COVID-19. Only in-frame clones appear in the TCRdb table, and some are missing; sequencing was by immunoSEQ multiplex PCR. The table records about 190,000 clones, less than 85% of them present only once. Sequenced material: peripheral blood. Receptors originate from a woman aged 45 to 65 with acute or convalescent COVID-19. Each CDR3 is given with its conserved first and last residue. The order of the fields is J gene, clone size, D gene, V gene, CDR3 DNA, CDR3 protein. The D gene is left open where the match is weak. Expanded clones get a size class; other rows say once, few or many, or leave the size out.

>TRBJ1-5|NA|NA|TRBV29-1
TGCAGCGTTTCAAGCCCCAATCAGCCCCAGCATTTT
CSVSSPNQPQHF
>TRBJ2-2|NA|NA|TRBV9
TGTGCCAGCAGCGCCCTGTCTACCGGGGAGCTGTTTTTT
CASSALSTGELFF
>TRBJ1-1|NA|NA|TRBV12-3/TRBV12-4
TGTGCCAGCAGCCCCCACGGGTTTGCGGGAGCTTTCTTT
CASSPHGFAGAFF
>TRBJ1-1|few|NA|TRBV6-5
TGTGCCAGCACCTTGACAGGGAACACTGAAGCTTTCTTT
CASTLTGNTEAFF
>TRBJ1-2|NA|NA|TRBV19
TGTGCCAGTAGTATAGATTGGACCAGGGAAAATGGCTACACCTTC
CASSIDWTRENGYTF
>TRBJ1-2|NA|TRBD1|TRBV6-5
TGTGCCAGCAGTTTCAGGGACAGCTATGGCTACACCTTC
CASSFRDSYGYTF
>TRBJ1-6|NA|NA|TRBV9
TGTGCCAGCAGCCTCTCCCCGGGAGGGGATTCACCCCTCCACTTT
CASSLSPGGDSPLHF
>TRBJ1-6|NA|NA|TRBV2
TGTGCCAGCAGATCACCCGGAACAGAGAGTTATAATTCACCCCTCCACTTT
CASRSPGTESYNSPLHF
>TRBJ1-2|NA|TRBD1|TRBV6-5
TGTGCCAGCAGTTACTCGAGGACAGGGGTGGGTGGCTACACCTTC
CASSYSRTGVGGYTF
>TRBJ1-2|NA|NA|TRBV13
TGTGCCAGCAGCCCAGGGAACAGGGTAGTAGACTATGGCTACACCTTC
CASSPGNRVVDYGYTF
>TRBJ2-1|few|NA|TRBV6-1
TGTGCCAGCAGTGAAGCGAGGATCTACAATGAGCAGTTCTTC
CASSEARIYNEQFF
>TRBJ1-1|NA|NA|TRBV7-8
TGTGCCAGCAGCTTAAGAGGGAGGACTGAAGCTTTCTTT
CASSLRGRTEAFF
>TRBJ2-1|NA|NA|TRBV19
TGTGCCAGTAGTCGGGACTGGAGCTCCTACAATGAGCAGTTCTTC
CASSRDWSSYNEQFF
>TRBJ2-6|NA|NA|TRBV19
TGTGCCAGTAGTGATCTAGGTTCCGGGGCCAACGTCCTGACTTTC
CASSDLGSGANVLTF
>TRBJ1-5|NA|NA|TRBV2
TGTGCCAGCAACAGGGCTGGACAGCCCCAGCATTTT
CASNRAGQPQHF